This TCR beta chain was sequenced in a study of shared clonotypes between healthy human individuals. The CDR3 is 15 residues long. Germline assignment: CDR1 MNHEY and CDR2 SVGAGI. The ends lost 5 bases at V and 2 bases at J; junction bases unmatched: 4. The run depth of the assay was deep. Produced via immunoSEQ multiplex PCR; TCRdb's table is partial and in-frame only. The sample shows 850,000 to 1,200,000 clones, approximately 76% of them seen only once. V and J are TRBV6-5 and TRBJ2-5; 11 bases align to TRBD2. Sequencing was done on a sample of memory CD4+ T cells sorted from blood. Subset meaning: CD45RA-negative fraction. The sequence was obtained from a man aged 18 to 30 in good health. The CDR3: CASSLAGGRQETQYF. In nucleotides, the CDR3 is TGTGCCAGCAGTCTAGCGGGGGGCCGACAAGAGACCCAGTACTTC.